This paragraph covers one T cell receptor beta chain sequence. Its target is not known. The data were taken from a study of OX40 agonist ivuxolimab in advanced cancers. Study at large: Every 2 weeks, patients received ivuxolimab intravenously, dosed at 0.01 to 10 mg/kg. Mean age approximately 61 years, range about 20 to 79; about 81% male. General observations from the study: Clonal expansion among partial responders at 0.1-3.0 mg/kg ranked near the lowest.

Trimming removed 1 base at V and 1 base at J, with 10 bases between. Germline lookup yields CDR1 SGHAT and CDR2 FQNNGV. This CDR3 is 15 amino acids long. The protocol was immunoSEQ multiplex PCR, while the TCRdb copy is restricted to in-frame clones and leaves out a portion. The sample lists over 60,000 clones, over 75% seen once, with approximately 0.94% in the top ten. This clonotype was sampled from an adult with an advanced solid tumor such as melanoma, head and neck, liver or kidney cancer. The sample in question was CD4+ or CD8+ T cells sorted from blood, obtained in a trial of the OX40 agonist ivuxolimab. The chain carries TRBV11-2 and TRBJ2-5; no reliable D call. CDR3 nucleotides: TGTGCCAGCAGCTTAGGAAACACAGCCCAAGAGACCCAGTACTTC. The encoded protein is CASSLGNTAQETQYF.